This entry features one T cell receptor (beta chain) sequence. Its specificity is unknown. Donation came from healthy Caucasian individuals in Russia who were aged roughly 6 to 95. CDR1 is SQVTM and CDR2 is ANQGSEA in the germline V gene. With 5 bases removed from V and 7 bases from J, the gap between germline ends came to 14 bases. This CDR3 is built from 12 residues. The sample is drawn from a study of blood T cells in healthy people across ages. A J-beta primer mix and a sample-barcoded 5' primer were used in a second PCR of about 7 to 11 cycles. Every molecule of cDNA carried a tag from a template-switch adaptor with 12 random nucleotides. Each CDR3 protein gets one entry after TCRdb re-called the 5' RACE reads with MiXCR. Of about 800,000 distinct CDR3 sequences listed, roughly 64% are singletons. Study observations and caveats: Across the age range, TCR beta diversity per million T cells fell in a roughly linear way. More naive CD4+ cells and higher diversity marked long-lived donors relative to aged donors.

This TCR was recovered from a man aged 25 to 40 in good health. This rearrangement joins TRBV29-1 to TRBJ2-5; D remains ambiguous. Sequencing was done on a sample of blood. As DNA, the CDR3 is TGCAGCGTTTATAGCTACCTGGGGACCCAGTACTTC. It yields the protein CSVYSYLGTQYF.